These 9 T cell receptor beta chains were all obtained from the same sample, sequenced in a study of tumor and adjacent non-tumor tissue in lung cancer. A modified ARM-PCR protocol with three rounds of nested PCR amplified TCRbeta. TCRdb reprocessed the multiplex PCR reads with MiXCR, giving one entry per CDR3 protein. The data contain about 140,000 distinct CDR3 sequences, approximately 66% of them seen just once; the ten biggest clones take up roughly 18%. The template was RNA from unsorted bulk tissue. The sequenced sample was lung tumor tissue. Source of these receptors: a man aged 60 to 69 with small cell lung cancer.

Points on this clonotype: The conserved closing phenylalanine or tryptophan is absent in this CDR3, likely reflecting a read error. This chain joins TRBV2 and TRBJ1-1; unclear D gene. V lost 7 bases and J 4 bases, leaving 13 bases between the germline ends. The CDR3 has 13 residues. Per germline, CDR1 SNHLY and CDR2 FYNNEI. This CDR3 is CASTRAGGTEAFS. CDR3 sequence (DNA): TGTGCCAGCACTCGGGCGGGAGGCACTGAAGCTTTCTCT.

This clonotype showed up just a few times. One end of the junction fails to match germline, which may point to a read error. The CDR3 bases are TGTGCCAGCAGTAACGGTGGACGGGGTAGCACTCAGTCCCAGCATTTT. As protein: CASSNGGRGSTQSQHF. The chain links TRBV12-3 or TRBV12-4 to TRBJ1-5, with unresolved D. This CDR3 spans 16 amino acids.

The chain is built from TRBV20-1 and TRBJ1-4; perhaps TRBD1 as D (6 bases). Germline CDR1 and CDR2: DFQATT and SNEGSKA (reference sequence). This CDR3 contains 15 residues. The V end was cut by 1 base, the J end by 4 bases, with 13 bases between. DNA for the CDR3: TGCAGTGCTAGAGGGGGGGCGGAAGTTAATGAAAAACTGTTTTTT. It codes for CSARGGAEVNEKLFF.

Remarks on this clonotype: A much larger clone sits a single nucleotide away, making a read error possible. The V call is TRBV20-1, the J call TRBJ2-6, with 11 bases identical to TRBD1. The germline CDR1 and CDR2 sequences are DFQATT and SNEGSKA (reference sequence). CDR3 length: 16 amino acids. DNA of the CDR3: TGCAGTGTTAGAGGGACAGGGGGCTCTGGGGCCAACGTCCTGACTTTC. Amino acid sequence: CSVRGTGGSGANVLTF.

The chain is built from TRBV6-1 and TRBJ1-5, with no clear D. The CDR3 runs to 15 residues. V lost 6 bases to trimming and J lost 4 bases, with 16 bases between them. Germline V gene lookup returns CDR1 MNHNS and CDR2 SASEGT. For the CDR3, the DNA is TGTGCCAGCAGAGCCCCTATAGTGGGAAATCAGCCCCAGCATTTT. It specifies CASRAPIVGNQPQHF.

The rearrangement links TRBV12-3 or TRBV12-4 to TRBJ2-1; no firm D call. The CDR3 loop spans 15 amino acids. V was clipped by 7 bases and J by 5 bases, with 18 bases between them. The CDR3 region has the DNA TGTGCCAGCACAGATACAGAGAAATGTAACAATGAGCAGTTCTTC. This gives the protein CASTDTEKCNNEQFF.

The chain carries TRBV10-3 and TRBJ2-3, with D uncertain. V dropped 1 base and J dropped 0 bases, with 14 bases sitting between them. This CDR3 region has 17 residues. The germline V gene has CDR1 ENHRY and CDR2 SYGVKD. DNA for the CDR3: TGTGCCATCAGTGAGTTGATTCGGCACCTTAGCACAGATACGCAGTATTTT. Its protein product is CAISELIRHLSTDTQYF.

On this clonotype: One junction end disagrees with the germline gene, perhaps due to a read error. J is TRBJ2-5 and V is TRBV14; 12 nucleotides match TRBD2. This CDR3 spans 16 amino acids. From germline, CDR1 is SGHDN and CDR2 FVKESK. The CDR3 spells CVSSRGLAGIVETQYF. As DNA, the CDR3 is TGTGTCAGCAGCCGCGGACTAGCGGGGATCGTAGAGACCCAGTACTTC.

Comment on this clonotype: The conserved final phenylalanine or tryptophan is absent from the CDR3, which likely points to a read error. This chain links TRBV4-2 with TRBJ2-7, with D possibly matching TRBD1 (6 bases). Per germline, CDR1 LGHNA and CDR2 YNFKEQ. CDR3 length: 18 amino acids. The CDR3 DNA is TGTGCCATCAGCCAAGCTTCGAGGTGGGCACAGGGCGTGGGCGAGCAGTACTAC. The encoded protein is CAISQASRWAQGVGEQYY.